Below, 20 T cell receptor beta chains from the same sample are listed, as sequenced in a study of tumor and adjacent non-tumor tissue in lung cancer. This sample's RNA came from whole unsorted tissue. Three rounds of nested PCR, following a modified ARM-PCR protocol, produced the TCRbeta library. TCRdb reprocessed the multiplex PCR reads via MiXCR and lists one record per CDR3 protein. The sample shows under 140,000 distinct CDR3 sequences, over 75% of them seen only once. The specimen was lung tumor tissue. These receptors were collected from a man between 65 and 80 years old with non-small cell lung cancer.

With respect to this clonotype: A much larger clone sits a single nucleotide away, making a read error possible. The chain joins TRBV20-1 to TRBJ2-7; tentative D call: TRBD2 (5 bases). Germline V gives CDR1 DFQATT, CDR2 SNEGSKA (reference sequence). Trimming took off 0 bases at V and 0 bases at J, with 12 bases between the two ends. This CDR3 contains 15 residues. CDR3 protein: CSARDPQTNSYEQYF. CDR3 bases: TGCAGTGCTAGAGATCCTCAGACTAACTCCTACGAGCAGTACTTC.

To note about this clonotype: The CDR3 ends on some other residue instead of the conserved phenylalanine or tryptophan, so this is likely a read error. The rearrangement joins TRBV6-1 to TRBJ2-1; perhaps D is TRBD1 or TRBD2 (6 bases each). Germline assignment: CDR1 MNHNS and CDR2 SASEGT. This CDR3 region has 16 residues. The CDR3 protein is CAGTLKGGTGSNKQFL. In DNA form, the CDR3 reads TGTGCCGGCACCCTAAAGGGGGGCACCGGGTCCAATAAGCAGTTCTTA.

In regard to this clonotype: The junction departs from the called germline gene at one end, perhaps through a read error. The chain links TRBV5-1 to TRBJ2-6; D is perhaps TRBD1 (5 bases). CDR1 and CDR2 (germline): SGHRS, YFSETQ. CDR3 size: 17 residues. The CDR3, as DNA: TGCGCCAGCAGCTCTCGAATAGGGCCATCTGGGGCCAACGTCCCGACTTTC. This sequence encodes CASSSRIGPSGANVPTF.

Note on this clonotype: An end of the junction differs from the germline gene, which may be a read error. The chain couples TRBV29-1 to TRBJ2-5; 7 bases line up with TRBD1. CDR1 SQVTM and CDR2 ANQGSEA come from the germline V gene. This CDR3 contains 13 residues. CDR3 bases: TGCAGCGTTGAAGGAGAAGGAGCGAGGGGGCGCAACTTC. This sequence encodes CSVEGEGARGRNF.

The V call is TRBV21-1, the J call TRBJ2-5. TRBV21-1 constitutes a pseudogene. The CDR3 covers 12 residues. CDR3 DNA sequence: TGTGCCAGGAACAAAGATATGGGGACCCAATACTTC. Amino acid sequence: CARNKDMGTQYF.

The V and J genes are TRBV29-1 and TRBJ1-2; D remains unclear. V was cut by 5 bases and J by 8 bases, with 18 bases left in between. CDR1 and CDR2 from the germline V gene are SQVTM and ANQGSEA. The CDR3 spans 13 residues. CDR3 DNA sequence: TGCAGCGTTACCCAGACGGGAGCCTACGGCTACACCTTC. It specifies CSVTQTGAYGYTF.

Concerning this clonotype itself: The final CDR3 position lacks the conserved phenylalanine or tryptophan, pointing to a likely read error. J is TRBJ1-6 and V is TRBV12-3 or TRBV12-4; TRBD1 agrees at 8 bases. V shed 10 bases, J shed 3 bases, and the junction held 11 bases outside the gene matches. There are 16 residues in the CDR3. The CDR3 spells CAITSGTGGYNSPLHI. CDR3 sequence (DNA): TGTGCCATCACCTCCGGGACAGGAGGCTATAATTCACCCCTCCACATT.

In its sample, this clonotype was seen once. Because the CDR3's place on the DNA is in doubt, the DNA is left out and the CDR3 is given as listed by TCRdb. The gene calls are TRBV11-3 and TRBJ2-3; TRBD2 is the table's D call, not checked against the DNA. The length of the CDR3 is 17 amino acids, counting both ends. CDR1 and CDR2 (germline): SGHNT, YENEEA. CDR3 protein: CASSQGLVGSGSDTEYF.

For this clonotype: An end of the junction differs from the germline gene, which may be a read error. The V and J genes are TRBV5-1 and TRBJ1-4, with D uncertain. The germline V gene has CDR1 SGHRS and CDR2 YFSETQ. The CDR3 extends over 14 amino acids. The CDR3 loop reads CASSLSTPNEELLF. CDR3 DNA sequence: TGCGCCAGCAGCTTAAGTACACCGAATGAAGAACTGTTATTT.

Note on this clonotype: The conserved final phenylalanine or tryptophan is absent from the CDR3, which likely points to a read error. The genes are TRBV29-1 and TRBJ2-5, with D tentatively TRBD1 (6 bases). Per germline, CDR1 SQVTM and CDR2 ANQGSEA. CDR3 length: 16 amino acids. CDR3 nucleotide sequence: TGCAGTGCCAAGTCCTACCTCGAGACAGGTCAAGAGACCCAGTACATC. Protein sequence: CSAKSYLETGQETQYI.

With respect to this clonotype: Compared with germline, one end of the junction differs, possibly owing to a read error. The chain couples TRBV11-3 to TRBJ2-5; no reliable D call. This CDR3 region has 15 residues. CDR1 SGHNT and CDR2 YENEEA come from the germline V gene. The CDR3 reads CASSLGISLDETHYF. Written as DNA, the CDR3 is TGTGCCAGTAGCTTAGGTATTAGTCTGGACGAGACCCACTACTTC.

The DNA for the CDR3 is TGTGCCAGCAGCCAAGATCCAGGAAGCGTTACATATACGCAGTATTTT. Translating it yields CASSQDPGSVTYTQYF. The genes are TRBV4-2 and TRBJ2-3; no definite D call. V was pared by 0 bases and J by 7 bases, with 17 bases between. The germline V gene has CDR1 LGHNA and CDR2 YNFKEQ. CDR3 size: 16 residues.

This clonotype was seen once. An end of the junction does not agree with germline; a read error may underlie this. V gene TRBV11-2 combines with J gene TRBJ2-3, with D unresolved. The length of the CDR3 is 14 residues. Germline assignment: CDR1 SGHAT and CDR2 FQNNGV. The CDR3 sequence is CDSSSQRFSDTHNF. For the CDR3, the DNA is TGTGACAGCAGCTCACAGAGGTTCTCAGATACGCACAATTTT. The whole variable domain, filled in from reference TRBV11-2 and TRBJ2-3, reads EAGVAQSPRYKIIEKRQSVAFWCNPISGHATLYWYQQILGQGPKLLIQFQNNGVVDDSQLPKDRFSAERLKGVDSTLKIQPAKLEDSAVYLCDSSSQRFSDTHNFGPGTRLTVL.

Comments on this clonotype: The junction differs from germline at one of its ends, possibly a read error. This chain connects TRBV6-5 to TRBJ2-7; D unclear. The germline V gene has CDR1 MNHEY and CDR2 SVGAGI. This CDR3 has 13 amino acids. The CDR3 spells CASSPMLGYDQYF. Here the CDR3 DNA reads TGTGCCAGCAGCCCCATGTTAGGCTACGACCAGTACTTC.

The chain couples TRBV20-1 to TRBJ1-2, with D perhaps matching TRBD1 (5 bases). The ends were cut back, 3 bases at V and 11 bases at J, with 19 bases in the middle. Germline lookup yields CDR1 DFQATT and CDR2 SNEGSKA (reference sequence). The CDR3 spans 13 residues. The CDR3 nucleotides read TGCAGTGCTAGTAGGGGACCCAACTATGATTACACCTTC. Translated, it gives CSASRGPNYDYTF.

Worth noting for this clonotype: An end of the junction does not agree with germline; a read error may underlie this. This sequence joins TRBV5-4 and TRBJ1-1; 10 nucleotides align to TRBD1. Looked up from germline, CDR1 is SGHNT and CDR2 is YYREEE (reference sequence). The CDR3 extends over 16 amino acids. This CDR3 is CASRSTGGRMITESFF. Here the CDR3 DNA reads TGTGCCAGCAGGTCGACAGGGGGCAGGATGATCACTGAATCTTTCTTT.

To note about this clonotype: The DNA is omitted, as the CDR3 cannot be located on it reliably, and the CDR3 follows TCRdb's listing. The V and J genes are TRBV9 and TRBJ2-1; no DNA check was done on the table's D call, TRBD2. CDR1 is SGDLS and CDR2 is YYNGEE in the germline V gene. The CDR3 length is 17 residues, termini included. CDR3 sequence reads: CASCVGGGTSGYNEQLF.

The J gene is TRBJ2-3, the V gene TRBV12-3 or TRBV12-4, with 13 bases that match TRBD2. CDR3 length: 15 residues. CDR3 sequence reads: CNSRTPGLAGEAQYF. The CDR3 region has the DNA TGTAACAGCAGAACCCCTGGACTAGCGGGGGAGGCGCAGTATTTT.

This clonotype was observed a handful of times. The chain recombines TRBV28 with TRBJ1-5, with no clear D. Trimming pared 3 bases from V and 1 base from J, leaving 7 bases between. The germline gives CDR1 MDHEN, CDR2 SYDVKM. The CDR3 runs 14 residues. The CDR3 spells CASSLCGSNQPQHF. CDR3 bases: TGTGCCAGCAGTTTGTGTGGGAGCAATCAGCCCCAGCATTTT.

Worth noting for this clonotype: The CDR3 ends on some other residue instead of the conserved phenylalanine or tryptophan, so this is likely a read error. This chain links TRBV6-5 with TRBJ1-6; no reliable D call. Germline lookup yields CDR1 MNHEY and CDR2 SVGAGI. The CDR3 runs to 12 residues. CDR3 coding DNA: TGTGCCAGCAGAAAACTTAATTCGCCCCTCCACATT. It yields the protein CASRKLNSPLHI.